This TCR beta chain came from a study of T cells after yellow fever vaccination. The ends lost 5 bases at V and 3 bases at J; junction bases unmatched: 4. The CDR3 consists of 14 residues. TCRdb re-analysed the 5' RACE reads in MiXCR, keeping a single row per CDR3 protein. The table lists about 350,000 distinct CDR3 sequences, more than 9% of them singletons, with roughly a sixth in the top ten. Source: PBMCs, taken on the day of the first yellow fever vaccination. This clonotype was obtained from a man aged 18 to 30 who received the YFV17D yellow fever vaccine. The chain is built from TRBV12-3 or TRBV12-4 and TRBJ2-7; 10 nucleotides line up with TRBD2. In DNA form, the CDR3 reads TGTGCCAGCAGTCCCCTAGCGGGGGACTACGAGCAGTACTTC. Encoded protein: CASSPLAGDYEQYF.